These 19 T cell receptor beta chains originate from one sample sequenced in a study of blood T cell repertoires in COVID-19. Only in-frame clones appear in the TCRdb table, and some are missing; sequencing was by immunoSEQ multiplex PCR. The data contain 60,000 or so clones, 90% of them singletons. The sequenced sample consisted of peripheral blood. All receptors derive from a human donor with active COVID-19. The donor label of this sample is uncertain.

The chain uses TRBV5-4 and TRBJ2-5, with TRBD1 identical over 8 bases. In germline, CDR1 is SGHNT, CDR2 YYREEE (reference sequence). V shed 3 bases and J 1 base; nucleotides not matched to a gene: 5. CDR3 length: 15 residues. In DNA form, the CDR3 reads TGTGCCAGCAGCTCCAGGGGGCTGCTCCAAGAGACCCAGTACTTC. This gives the protein CASSSRGLLQETQYF.

The table lists this clone with a few counts. CDR3 nucleotides: TGTGCCAGCAGTTACTCGAGACAGGGGATGACCGGGGAGCTGTTTTTT. Translation gives CASSYSRQGMTGELFF. J is TRBJ2-2 and V is TRBV6-5, with 8 nucleotides matching TRBD1. The CDR3 spans 16 residues. Germline V gene lookup returns CDR1 MNHEY and CDR2 SVGAGI. Trimming took 0 bases from V and 5 from J; bases not matched to a gene: 5.

The chain is built from TRBV11-2 and TRBJ2-5; 7 bases align to TRBD2. This CDR3 is 13 amino acids long. Per germline, CDR1 SGHAT and CDR2 FQNNGV. Losses at the gene ends were 5 bases for V and 5 bases for J; bases not matched to a gene: 5. CDR3 nucleotides: TGTGCCAGCAGCCCCGGGGGGAGGGAGACCCAGTACTTC. Translated, it gives CASSPGGRETQYF.

This sequence joins TRBV10-2 and TRBJ1-1; 8 nucleotides align to TRBD1. The CDR3 length is 14 residues. The V and J ends lost 0 bases and 4 bases, in that order; junction bases with no gene match: 1. The germline CDR1 and CDR2 sequences are WSHSY and SAAADI. The CDR3 DNA sequence: TGCGCCAGCAGTGAGTCGACAGGGGTCACTGAAGCTTTCTTT. It yields the protein CASSESTGVTEAFF.

This rearrangement joins TRBV15 to TRBJ1-1; D is possibly TRBD1 (5 bases). Between the trimmed V and J ends, which lost 5 bases and 4 bases, there was a span of 14 bases. The CDR3 contains 14 residues. CDR1 and CDR2 from the germline V gene are LNHNV and YYDKDF (reference sequence). In nucleotides, the CDR3 is TGTGCCACCAGCCCAGAAGGGGCTATCACTGAAGCTTTCTTT. This sequence encodes CATSPEGAITEAFF.

The CDR3 region is CASTLGTGLPIAYNEQFF. CDR3 bases: TGTGCCAGCACCCTCGGGACCGGACTACCCATCGCCTACAATGAGCAGTTCTTC. This sequence joins TRBV27 and TRBJ2-1; possibly TRBD2 for D (6 bases). Germline loops: CDR1 MNHEY, CDR2 SMNVEV (reference sequence). The CDR3 runs 18 residues. V lost 7 bases and J lost 2, with 24 bases in between.

V is TRBV27 and J is TRBJ2-7; D might be TRBD1 (6 bases). Germline CDR1 is MNHEY and CDR2 is SMNVEV (reference sequence). The CDR3 spans 13 residues. Trimming cost V 6 bases and J 1 base, with 10 bases left between them. In DNA form, the CDR3 reads TGTGCCAGCAGCCGAGGACAGTCCTACGAGCAGTACTTC. Translating it yields CASSRGQSYEQYF.

The chain joins TRBV7-9 to TRBJ2-1; D uncertain. Germline V gene lookup returns CDR1 SEHNR and CDR2 FQNEAQ (reference sequence). The CDR3 has 15 residues. Trimming removed 5 bases at V and 3 bases at J, with 14 bases between. In DNA form, the CDR3 reads TGTGCCAGCAGCCCCCCTATCTTAAGCTACAATGAGCAGTTCTTC. This sequence encodes CASSPPILSYNEQFF.

This rearrangement joins TRBV2 to TRBJ1-2; possible D gene TRBD1, 5 bases. CDR3 length: 15 residues. Trimming removed 1 base at V and 13 bases at J, with 22 bases between. In germline, CDR1 is SNHLY, CDR2 FYNNEI. The CDR3 region has the DNA TGTGCCAGCAGTGAAGGCCCCGGGAGGAACTATGGGGGCACCTTC. Translating it yields CASSEGPGRNYGGTF.

V usage is TRBV5-4 and J usage is TRBJ1-6; 8 bases agree with TRBD1. Germline V CDR1 and CDR2: SGHNT, YYREEE (reference sequence). J was trimmed by 0 bases and V by 7 bases; bases with no gene match: 3. CDR3 size: 15 residues. CDR3 region: CASGQGDSYNSPLHF. The CDR3 region has the DNA TGTGCCAGCGGACAGGGAGACTCCTATAATTCACCCCTCCACTTT.

The chain links TRBV27 to TRBJ1-2; D is perhaps TRBD1 (6 bases). Trimming shortened V by 3 bases and J by 4 bases, and 9 bases separated the two germline ends. This CDR3 region has 13 residues. The germline CDR1 and CDR2 sequences are MNHEY and SMNVEV (reference sequence). The CDR3 bases are TGTGCCAGCAGTTTCGACAGGATCTATGGCTACACCTTC. Its protein is CASSFDRIYGYTF.

Turning to this clone: A read error may account for a junction end that differs from germline. V usage is TRBV7-7 and J usage is TRBJ2-1, with 7 positions matching TRBD2. The germline CDR1 and CDR2 sequences are SSHAT and FNYEAQ (reference sequence). This CDR3 is built from 17 residues. CDR3 nucleotide sequence: TGTGCTAGCAGCAAACAGAGCGGGGCTAGCTCCTACAATGAGCAGTTCTTC. Residues: CASSKQSGASSYNEQFF.

This clone was picked up one time. The rearrangement joins TRBV6-2 or TRBV6-3 to TRBJ2-5; 7 bases are a match to TRBD2. J lost 2 bases, V lost 6 bases, and 6 bases had no gene match. Germline V lookup: CDR1 MNHEY, CDR2 SVGEGT. This CDR3 spans 14 amino acids. As DNA, the CDR3 is TGTGCCAGCAGCGAGGGCGGGAGACAAGAGACCCAGTACTTC. The encoded protein is CASSEGGRQETQYF.

This sequence joins TRBV2 and TRBJ2-2; no clear D gene. In germline, CDR1 is SNHLY, CDR2 FYNNEI. Trimming removed 4 bases at V and 4 bases at J, with 7 bases between. The CDR3 totals 13 residues. CDR3 nucleotides: TGTGCCAGCAGTGGGGCTCCCACCGGGGAGCTGTTTTTT. Encoded protein: CASSGAPTGELFF.

The gene calls are TRBV2 and TRBJ1-2, with 7 bases that match TRBD1. The CDR3 is 15 amino acids. Unmatched junction bases numbered 11, after V lost 6 bases and J lost 4 bases. Germline V gene data show CDR1 as SNHLY and CDR2 as FYNNEI. CDR3 nucleotides: TGTGCCAGCAGCCCACCCGACAGGGTTGGCTATGGCTACACCTTC. Protein sequence: CASSPPDRVGYGYTF.

This chain links TRBV19 with TRBJ2-1; D gene ambiguous. Germline CDR1 is LNHDA and CDR2 is SQIVND (reference sequence). V was cut by 5 bases and J by 0 bases, with 8 bases left in between. The length of the CDR3 is 14 residues. The CDR3 DNA reads as TGTGCCAGTAGTTTAACATACTCCTACAATGAGCAGTTCTTC. As protein: CASSLTYSYNEQFF.

V is TRBV30 and J is TRBJ2-6; 7 bases align to TRBD1. The CDR3 is 16 amino acids. In germline, CDR1 is GTSNPN, CDR2 SVGIG (reference sequence). J was trimmed by 0 bases and V by 5 bases; bases with no gene match: 7. The CDR3 DNA follows: TGTGCCTGGTCCGGGACAGTGATCTCTGGGGCCAACGTCCTGACTTTC. This codes for CAWSGTVISGANVLTF.

This clone was counted a few times. The V call is TRBV27, the J call TRBJ1-4; 8 bases line up with TRBD1. The V gene's germline CDR1 is MNHEY and CDR2 SMNVEV (reference sequence). CDR3 size: 13 residues. Unmatched junction bases numbered 6, after V lost 7 bases and J lost 8 bases. The CDR3 region is CASTDRGREKLFF. In DNA, the CDR3 is TGTGCCAGCACCGACAGGGGACGGGAAAAACTGTTTTTT.

The chain combines TRBV6-5 with TRBJ1-1, with a tentative D call TRBD1 (6 bases). The CDR3 runs to 15 residues. V was pared by 3 bases and J by 5 bases, with 16 bases between. Germline V lookup: CDR1 MNHEY, CDR2 SVGAGI. CDR3 DNA: TGTGCCAGCAGTTATGCGGGGGCGCGGAAGACTGAAGCTTTCTTT. Its translation is CASSYAGARKTEAFF.